Shown below are 21 T cell receptor beta chains from a single sample sequenced in a study of Graves' ophthalmopathy and Graves' hyperthyroidism. Amplified material comprised TCR beta CDR3 regions derived from RNA transcripts. First-round RT-PCR employed HTBI primers, with a second-round multiplex PCR after it. Using its own MiXCR run on the multiplex PCR reads, TCRdb lists one record per CDR3 protein. This table has 560,000 or so distinct CDR3 sequences, under 45% appearing once. Specimen: peripheral blood or thyroid tissue (not recorded which). These receptors were taken from an adult man with Graves' hyperthyroidism.

The chain carries TRBV25-1 and TRBJ1-2; the match to TRBD1 covers 12 bases. The V segment lost 3 bases and the J segment 2 bases; nucleotides outside the gene matches: 7. CDR1 and CDR2 (germline): MGHDK, SYGVNS. There are 17 residues in the CDR3. The DNA for the CDR3 is TGTGCCAGCAGTGATCCTAGCGGGACAGGGGGCAACTATGGCTACACCTTC. Translating it yields CASSDPSGTGGNYGYTF.

The J gene is TRBJ1-1, the V gene TRBV19; tentative D call: TRBD1 (5 bases). The CDR3 is made up of 16 amino acids. Germline loops: CDR1 LNHDA, CDR2 SQIVND (reference sequence). The V end was cut by 6 bases, the J end by 0 bases, with 17 bases between. The CDR3 DNA reads TGTGCCAGTAGCAAAAGGGGCGGGACGTTGAACACTGAAGCTTTCTTT. Protein product: CASSKRGGTLNTEAFF. The complete variable domain, with remaining parts taken from reference TRBV19 and TRBJ1-1, reads DGGITQSPKYLFRKEGQNVTLSCEQNLNHDAMYWYRQDPGQGLRLIYYSQIVNDFQKGDIAEGYSVSREKKESFPLTVTSAQKNPTAFYLCASSKRGGTLNTEAFFGQGTRLTVV.

This clonotype was observed many times. The genes are TRBV12-3 or TRBV12-4 and TRBJ1-4; D is perhaps TRBD1 (5 bases). V gave up 5 bases and J gave up 0 bases, with 7 bases separating them. The CDR3 has 14 amino acids. The CDR3 spells CASSTQATNEKLFF. CDR3 nucleotides: TGTGCCAGCAGTACACAGGCAACTAATGAAAAACTGTTTTTT.

The chain employs TRBV13 and TRBJ2-7; D is unresolved. Per the germline V gene, CDR1 is PRHDT and CDR2 is FYEKMQ (reference sequence). Between the trimmed V and J ends, which lost 3 bases and 7 bases, there was a span of 19 bases. This CDR3 has 15 residues. The CDR3 loop is CASSLLVGYYNEQYF. Here the CDR3 DNA reads TGTGCCAGCAGCTTGTTGGTCGGCTACTACAATGAGCAGTACTTC.

This clonotype has at least ten counts. The chain is built from TRBV12-3 or TRBV12-4 and TRBJ2-5; D assignment may be TRBD1 or TRBD2 (5 bases each). V gave up 4 bases and J gave up 2 bases, with 20 bases separating them. The CDR3 sequence is 17 residues long. The CDR3 bases are TGTGCCAGCAGTTCCTTTATTGGGGGTGGTCGGCAAGAGACCCAGTACTTC. Encoded protein: CASSSFIGGGRQETQYF.

This clonotype was detected ten times or more. The chain recombines TRBV5-1 with TRBJ2-7; no clear D. V dropped 0 bases and J dropped 7 bases, with 8 bases sitting between them. The CDR3 contains 12 residues. CDR1 SGHRS and CDR2 YFSETQ come from the germline V gene. The CDR3 protein is CASSLGKAEQYF. CDR3 in DNA: TGCGCCAGCAGCTTGGGTAAGGCTGAGCAGTACTTC.

This clonotype was found a few times. The chain has TRBV20-1 and TRBJ2-7; D assignment may be TRBD1 or TRBD2 (5 bases each). This CDR3 spans 14 amino acids. From germline, CDR1 is DFQATT and CDR2 SNEGSKA (reference sequence). The germline V and J ends were trimmed by 6 bases and 0 bases, with 15 bases remaining between them. The CDR3 spells CSASGTTSSYEQYF. Here the CDR3 DNA reads TGCAGTGCGTCCGGGACGACCAGCTCCTACGAGCAGTACTTC.

The rearrangement joins TRBV7-8 to TRBJ1-1; 7 bases are a match to TRBD1. The CDR3 sequence is 16 residues long. V lost 4 bases, J lost 4 bases, and 12 bases stayed unmatched. Germline V gene data show CDR1 as SGHVS and CDR2 as FQNEAQ. CDR3 nucleotides: TGTGCCAGCAGCTCATCCACACAGGGGTGGATCACTGAAGCTTTCTTT. Translation: CASSSSTQGWITEAFF.

The chain is built from TRBV27 and TRBJ1-5; D remains unclear. V was clipped by 2 bases and J by 6 bases, with 11 bases between them. CDR1 MNHEY and CDR2 SMNVEV come from the germline V gene (reference sequence). The length of the CDR3 is 14 residues. Here the CDR3 DNA reads TGTGCCAGCAGTTTAACGGGGTGGGTTCAGCCCCAGCATTTT. It yields the protein CASSLTGWVQPQHF.

This clonotype was seen at least ten times. J is TRBJ2-7 and V is TRBV9; D possibly matches TRBD1 or TRBD2 (6 bases each). The CDR3 runs to 15 residues. The germline gives CDR1 SGDLS, CDR2 YYNGEE. The V gene lost 3 bases and the J gene lost 5 bases, with 18 bases spanning the gap. The CDR3 DNA reads TGTGCCAGCAGCGGGGGGGCGATGGACGTCCACGAGCAGTACTTC. Its translation: CASSGGAMDVHEQYF.

CDR3 sequence (DNA): TGTGCCAGTAGTATAGATCGACTAGCGGCTAGCACAGATACGCAGTATTTT. This gives the protein CASSIDRLAASTDTQYF. The rearrangement links TRBV19 to TRBJ2-3; 9 bases are a match to TRBD2. CDR1 and CDR2 from the germline V gene are LNHDA and SQIVND (reference sequence). J was trimmed by 0 bases and V by 0 bases; bases with no gene match: 4. The CDR3 covers 17 residues.

The chain is built from TRBV7-8 and TRBJ1-5; D is unresolved. Trimming removed 0 bases from V and 9 bases from J, with 15 bases in between. Germline CDR1 and CDR2: SGHVS and FQNEAQ. The CDR3 covers 15 residues. The CDR3 reads CASSLASDASRPQHF. The DNA of the CDR3 is TGTGCCAGCAGCTTAGCTAGCGATGCCAGTCGGCCCCAGCATTTT. The full variable domain, rest sourced from reference TRBV7-8 and TRBJ1-5, is GAGVSQSPRYKVAKRGQDVALRCDPISGHVSLFWYQQALGQGPEFLTYFQNEAQLDKSGLPSDRFFAERPEGSVSTLKIQRTQQEDSAVYLCASSLASDASRPQHFGDGTRLSIL.

V usage is TRBV25-1 and J usage is TRBJ1-6; D perhaps matches TRBD1 (6 bases). Germline CDR1 reads MGHDK; CDR2 reads SYGVNS. The V end lost 5 bases, the J end lost 0 bases, and 11 bases lay between the germline ends. The CDR3 sequence is 16 residues long. The CDR3 region is CASSSRGSSYNSPLHF. Written as DNA, the CDR3 is TGTGCCAGCAGTTCAAGGGGGAGCTCCTATAATTCACCCCTCCACTTT.

This clonotype was seen many times. The rearrangement links TRBV6-6 to TRBJ2-5; no clear D gene. Looked up from germline, CDR1 is MNHNY and CDR2 is SVGAGI (reference sequence). The CDR3 is 14 amino acids. V was cut by 2 bases and J by 2 bases, with 9 bases left in between. In DNA form, the CDR3 reads TGTGCCAGCAGTTACGAGGTACCACAAGAGACCCAGTACTTC. It translates to CASSYEVPQETQYF.

This clonotype was found a few times. As DNA, the CDR3 is TGCAGCGTGGCTATGGGGTTCACTGAAGCTTTCTTT. Residues: CSVAMGFTEAFF. The chain uses TRBV29-1 and TRBJ1-1; no reliable D call. V was trimmed by 6 bases and J by 4 bases, leaving 12 bases between them. This CDR3 is 12 amino acids long. The germline V gene has CDR1 SQVTM and CDR2 ANQGSEA.

As concerns this clonotype: One base away lies a much larger clone, so this may be a sequencing read error. The chain carries TRBV19 and TRBJ1-5, with TRBD1 identical over 12 bases. Losses at the gene ends were 7 bases for V and 9 bases for J; bases not matched to a gene: 7. The CDR3 loop spans 14 amino acids. Germline CDR1 LNHDA, CDR2 SQIVND (reference sequence). In DNA, the CDR3 is TGTGCCAGTATCGGGACAGGGGGCGAGCGGCCCCAGCATTTT. Protein product: CASIGTGGERPQHF.

This clonotype was seen at least ten times. The chain employs TRBV5-8 and TRBJ1-6, with 8 bases that match TRBD1. Germline trimming cut 4 bases from V and 10 bases from J; bases unmatched to any gene: 7. CDR1 is SGHTS and CDR2 is YDEGEE in the germline V gene. This CDR3 is built from 14 residues. The CDR3 nucleotides are TGTGCCAGCAGCGGACAGGGTAAAGGATCACCCCTCCACTTT. Residues: CASSGQGKGSPLHF.

This clonotype appeared many times. The chain combines TRBV7-9 with TRBJ1-1; D is unresolved. The germline V and J ends were trimmed by 3 bases and 6 bases, with 11 bases remaining between them. The CDR3 is 13 residues long. Germline V gene data show CDR1 as SEHNR and CDR2 as FQNEAQ (reference sequence). The CDR3 nucleotides are TGTGCCAGCAGCTTCTTGGGAATCCCTGAAGCTTTCTTT. Protein: CASSFLGIPEAFF.

The V gene is TRBV7-2, the J gene TRBJ1-4; a possible D gene is TRBD1 (5 bases). Trimming cost V 1 base and J 7 bases, with 13 bases left between them. CDR1 is SGHTA and CDR2 is FQGNSA in the germline V gene. CDR3 length: 15 residues. The CDR3 reads CASSLVSGTLEKLFF. The CDR3 bases are TGTGCCAGCAGCTTAGTCTCGGGGACCCTTGAAAAACTGTTTTTT.

In this sample, this clonotype turned up many times. As DNA, the CDR3 is TGTGCCAGCAGCGTAGGAATAGCGGGGTCACGAGAGACCCAGTACTTC. Translation: CASSVGIAGSRETQYF. This chain uses TRBV9 with TRBJ2-5; 8 bases match TRBD2. From germline, CDR1 is SGDLS and CDR2 YYNGEE. The length of the CDR3 is 16 residues. The V and J ends lost 0 bases and 4 bases, in that order; junction bases with no gene match: 8.

This chain links TRBV5-1 with TRBJ2-5; 7 bases map to TRBD2. J gave up 2 bases and V 7 bases, and 11 bases lay outside the gene matches. Germline values: CDR1 SGHRS, CDR2 YFSETQ. The CDR3 is 15 amino acids. In nucleotides, the CDR3 is TGCGCCAGCGGCGTTGCGGGGACTATACAAGAGACCCAGTACTTC. Translation gives CASGVAGTIQETQYF.